A single sample gave rise to the 9 T cell receptor beta chains below, sequenced in a study of blood T cell repertoires in COVID-19 (dated by TCRdb to 2020 to 2022). Library preparation was by the immunoSEQ multiplex PCR assay. TCRdb took this table from immuneACCESS and kept in-frame rearrangements with V and J called. Such tables lack part of the clones; where checked against another copy, unresolved V genes explain under half of the gap, and the rest is unexplained. This sample gives some 300,000 clones in total; under 90% of them show up just once. Jointly, the top ten make up roughly 4.5% of the sample. The material sequenced was PBMCs or T cells enriched from blood (not recorded which). The receptors shown here come from a man aged 30 to 45 who had recovered from COVID-19.

This chain connects TRBV11-2 to TRBJ1-2, with a possible D match to TRBD1 (6 bases). Deletions cut 0 bases from V and 4 bases from J, with 15 bases between. Germline CDR1 is SGHAT and CDR2 is FQNNGV. This CDR3 is built from 16 residues. DNA for the CDR3: TGTGCCAGCAGCTTAGAGAGGGCAGGGGCTCCCTATGGCTACACCTTC. This sequence encodes CASSLERAGAPYGYTF.

This chain connects TRBV23-1 to TRBJ1-5; D gene uncertain. TRBV23-1 is filed as an ORF, its function uncertain. CDR3 length equals 16 residues. V shed 4 bases and J shed 7 bases, with 20 bases lying between them. DNA of the CDR3: TGCGCCAGCAGTCCCCGGGCGGGCCCGCAGAGACAGCCCCAGCATTTT. Its protein product is CASSPRAGPQRQPQHF.

The table lists this clone with a few counts. This chain uses TRBV5-6 with TRBJ1-6; 7 bases map to TRBD1. The CDR3 is made up of 14 amino acids. The V gene's germline CDR1 is SGHDT and CDR2 YYEEEE. J lost 7 bases, V lost 4 bases, and 5 bases had no gene match. The CDR3 DNA reads as TGTGCCAGCAGCAACAGGGGAACCAATTCACCCCTCCACTTT. Protein sequence: CASSNRGTNSPLHF.

The rearrangement uses TRBV19 and TRBJ2-3; TRBD2 might be the D (5 bases). The CDR3 sequence is 15 residues long. The germline gives CDR1 LNHDA, CDR2 SQIVND (reference sequence). Trimming stripped 3 bases from V and 2 bases from J, with 12 bases between. In nucleotides, the CDR3 is TGTGCCAGTAGTATCGTTGCGGGTGTCACAGATACGCAGTATTTT. Its protein is CASSIVAGVTDTQYF.

There are a few counts of this clone. This chain uses TRBV5-1 with TRBJ2-7; 7 bases fit TRBD2. The CDR3 is 15 residues long. V lost 4 bases to trimming and J lost 2 bases; unmatched junction nucleotides: 9. Germline CDR1 and CDR2: SGHRS and YFSETQ. The CDR3 spells CASSPFASGTYEQYF. The CDR3 bases are TGCGCCAGCAGCCCCTTTGCTAGCGGAACCTACGAGCAGTACTTC.

The gene calls are TRBV14 and TRBJ2-7, with D maybe TRBD2 (6 bases). The length of the CDR3 is 15 residues. V dropped 2 bases and J dropped 5 bases, with 16 bases sitting between them. Germline-derived CDR1 and CDR2 are SGHDN and FVKESK. The CDR3 region is CASSQYGAGRNEQYF. As DNA, the CDR3 is TGTGCCAGCAGCCAATACGGGGCAGGGAGGAACGAGCAGTACTTC.

This sequence joins TRBV7-9 and TRBJ1-1; D remains ambiguous. This CDR3 spans 12 amino acids. V lost 1 base and J lost 6, with 6 bases in between. CDR1 and CDR2 from the germline V gene are SEHNR and FQNEAQ (reference sequence). CDR3: CASSLEFAEAFF. The CDR3 nucleotides are TGTGCCAGCAGCTTAGAATTCGCTGAAGCTTTCTTT.

V usage is TRBV28 and J usage is TRBJ1-6, with D unclear. CDR3 length equals 15 residues. V gave up 5 bases and J gave up 0 bases, with 8 bases separating them. The germline gives CDR1 MDHEN, CDR2 SYDVKM. Here the CDR3 reads CASSPIGSYNSPLHF. The CDR3 bases are TGTGCCAGCAGTCCAATCGGCTCCTATAATTCACCCCTCCACTTT.

The CDR3 is CASSPPGGQVYGYTF. CDR3 bases: TGTGCCAGCAGCCCGCCCGGGGGACAGGTTTATGGCTACACCTTC. The chain joins TRBV14 to TRBJ1-2; 8 positions match TRBD1. The CDR3 is made up of 15 amino acids. Germline V gives CDR1 SGHDN, CDR2 FVKESK. Unmatched junction bases numbered 9, after V lost 4 bases and J lost 5 bases.